This passage covers 17 T cell receptor beta chains from one sample sequenced in a study of vaccination and CD4 T cells after COVID-19. Treatment: roughly ten-day PBMC culture with coronavirus spike peptide pools or control peptides (ViraFEST assay). Once obtained from cultured CD4+ T cells, the DNA was sequenced using the Oncomine TCR Beta short-read assay. TCRdb re-analysed the PCR reads in MiXCR, keeping a single row per CDR3 protein. The table lists fewer than 20,000 distinct CDR3 sequences, 40% to 50% of them singletons. These receptors are not linked to any known antigen. The sequenced sample was CD4+ T cells from blood, cultured in vitro, obtained before SARS-CoV-2 vaccination. The receptors derive from a human donor who had recovered from COVID-19.

The V call is TRBV9, the J call TRBJ1-2; 8 bases line up with TRBD1. This CDR3 region has 16 residues. Germline V gene lookup returns CDR1 SGDLS and CDR2 YYNGEE. The junction had 15 bases not matched to a gene; V was cut back by 4 bases and J by 7 bases. CDR3 DNA sequence: TGTGCCAGCAGCCCCCCTTCATCGGACAGGGTTGGTGGCTACACCTTC. It specifies CASSPPSSDRVGGYTF.

The rearrangement joins TRBV7-6 to TRBJ2-1; D gene unclear. Germline values: CDR1 SGHVS, CDR2 FNYEAQ. Trimming removed 1 base from V and 2 bases from J, with 6 bases in between. The CDR3 has 14 amino acids. The CDR3 loop is CASSLEAAYNEQFF. The CDR3 DNA is TGTGCCAGCAGCTTAGAGGCAGCCTACAATGAGCAGTTCTTC.

This clonotype was observed a handful of times. The rearrangement joins TRBV7-9 to TRBJ2-3; 9 bases fit TRBD2. J lost 7 bases, V lost 3 bases, and 8 bases had no gene match. CDR1 is SEHNR and CDR2 is FQNEAQ in the germline V gene (reference sequence). There are 15 residues in the CDR3. CDR3 sequence reads: CASSLTSGSTYTQYF. CDR3 nucleotides: TGTGCCAGCAGCTTGACTAGCGGATCGACGTATACGCAGTATTTT. The full variable domain, its missing parts supplied by reference TRBV7-9 and TRBJ2-3, is DTGVSQNPRHKITKRGQNVTFRCDPISEHNRLYWYRQTLGQGPEFLTYFQNEAQLEKSRLLSDRFSAERPKGSFSTLEIQRTEQGDSAMYLCASSLTSGSTYTQYFGPGTRLTVL.

In this sample, this clonotype turned up a few times. The V call is TRBV6-2 or TRBV6-3, the J call TRBJ1-1; tentatively, D is TRBD1 (5 bases). CDR1 and CDR2 (germline): MNHEY, SVGEGT. Between the trimmed V and J ends, which lost 2 bases and 0 bases, there was a span of 7 bases. The CDR3 has 14 residues. The chain's CDR3 is CASSYATVNTEAFF. DNA of the CDR3: TGTGCCAGCAGTTACGCGACAGTGAACACTGAAGCTTTCTTT.

The table lists this clonotype with a few counts. The V and J genes are TRBV6-4 and TRBJ1-1; tentatively, D is TRBD1 (5 bases). V lost 1 base, J lost 1 base, and 13 bases lay in between. This CDR3 is built from 16 residues. CDR1 is MRHNA, CDR2 SNTAGT, per germline. The chain's CDR3 is CASSDYIGDPNTEAFF. As DNA, the CDR3 is TGTGCCAGCAGTGACTACATAGGGGATCCGAACACTGAAGCTTTCTTT.

CDR3 nucleotides: TGTGCCAGCAGCCTGGGACAGGGGAACTCACCCCTCCACTTT. It encodes CASSLGQGNSPLHF. This chain uses TRBV27 with TRBJ1-6, with 10 bases matching TRBD1. The CDR3 spans 14 residues. The germline V gene encodes CDR1 MNHEY and CDR2 SMNVEV (reference sequence). V lost 6 bases and J lost 10; bases outside the gene matches: 6.

V gene TRBV12-3 or TRBV12-4 combines with J gene TRBJ1-5; no firm D call. CDR3 length: 14 amino acids. Trimming took off 6 bases at V and 1 base at J, with 10 bases between the two ends. CDR3 region: CASSPRWSNQPQHF. In nucleotides, the CDR3 is TGTGCCAGCAGCCCCCGGTGGAGCAATCAGCCCCAGCATTTT.

The genes are TRBV20-1 and TRBJ1-4, with a tentative D call TRBD1 (5 bases). This CDR3 has 14 residues. Germline V gives CDR1 DFQATT, CDR2 SNEGSKA (reference sequence). Trimming took off 3 bases at V and 3 bases at J, with 11 bases between the two ends. CDR3 sequence (DNA): TGCAGTGCTAGTGCTGGGGCGGCTAATGAAAAACTGTTTTTT. This translates into CSASAGAANEKLFF.

The rearrangement uses TRBV28 and TRBJ2-1; possibly TRBD2 for D (6 bases). Germline CDR1 MDHEN, CDR2 SYDVKM. CDR3 size: 14 residues. Deletions cut 4 bases from V and 6 bases from J, with 13 bases between. The CDR3 sequence is CASSSRDSSNEQFF. CDR3 coding DNA: TGTGCCAGCAGTTCGCGGGATAGCTCCAATGAGCAGTTCTTC.

V gene TRBV20-1 combines with J gene TRBJ2-5; TRBD2 aligns across 15 bases. Germline CDR1 and CDR2: DFQATT and SNEGSKA (reference sequence). This CDR3 is built from 23 residues. The V gene end was trimmed by 0 bases and the J gene end by 7 bases; junction bases not matched to a gene: 27. This CDR3 is CSARDHGLAGGPASYLALGTQYF. CDR3 sequence (DNA): TGCAGTGCTAGAGACCACGGACTAGCGGGAGGGCCGGCGTCGTACTTGGCGTTGGGGACCCAGTACTTC.

The chain is built from TRBV11-3 and TRBJ1-2; tentative D call: TRBD1 (5 bases). The germline V and J ends were trimmed by 5 bases and 8 bases, with 15 bases remaining between them. Germline V CDR1 and CDR2: SGHNT, YENEEA. The CDR3 sequence is 13 residues long. Written as DNA, the CDR3 is TGTGCCAGCAGCAGAGGGGCCTCGCAAGGCTACACCTTC. Translation: CASSRGASQGYTF.

The chain recombines TRBV25-1 with TRBJ2-3, with 7 bases fitting TRBD1. CDR1 and CDR2 (germline): MGHDK, SYGVNS. V lost 2 bases to trimming and J lost 2 bases; unmatched junction nucleotides: 10. The CDR3 contains 17 residues. The CDR3: CASSEGADRDITDTQYF. DNA of the CDR3: TGTGCCAGCAGTGAAGGTGCCGACAGGGATATCACAGATACGCAGTATTTT.

The chain is built from TRBV12-3 or TRBV12-4 and TRBJ1-1, with D tentatively TRBD1 (6 bases). V was shortened by 3 bases and J by 2 bases, with 13 bases between the two germline ends. The CDR3 is 15 residues long. DNA for the CDR3: TGTGCCAGCAGTTTCTCAGACAGGATCAACACTGAAGCTTTCTTT. Translating it yields CASSFSDRINTEAFF.

The chain recombines TRBV7-2 with TRBJ2-2, with a possible D match to TRBD2 (6 bases). Germline V gene data show CDR1 as SGHTA and CDR2 as FQGNSA. The CDR3 totals 15 residues. The V end lost 4 bases, the J end lost 7 bases, and 16 bases lay between the germline ends. The CDR3 coding sequence is TGTGCCAGCAGCTCCATTCGGGGAGCGGGCGGGGAGCTGTTTTTT. Residues: CASSSIRGAGGELFF.

This clonotype was recorded a few times. The V and J genes are TRBV7-2 and TRBJ1-1; unclear D gene. Germline assignment: CDR1 SGHTA and CDR2 FQGNSA. V was shortened by 6 bases and J by 6 bases, with 20 bases between the two germline ends. This CDR3 has 15 residues. CDR3 nucleotide sequence: TGTGCCAGCAGACCCCATGGGAATGGGCACGCTGAAGCTTTCTTT. This codes for CASRPHGNGHAEAFF. The full variable domain, in which reference TRBV7-2 and TRBJ1-1 provide the parts outside the CDR3, is GAGVSQSPSNKVTEKGKDVELRCDPISGHTALYWYRQSLGQGLEFLIYFQGNSAPDKSGLPSDRFSAERTGGSVSTLTIQRTQQEDSAVYLCASRPHGNGHAEAFFGQGTRLTVV.

This chain links TRBV6-1 with TRBJ1-2, with 8 bases identical to TRBD1. V lost 4 bases, J lost 2 bases, and 6 bases stayed unmatched. From germline, CDR1 is MNHNS and CDR2 SASEGT. CDR3 length equals 15 residues. The CDR3 bases are TGTGCCAGCAGTGCAGGACAGGGAGGGAACTATGGCTACACCTTC. The encoded protein is CASSAGQGGNYGYTF.

This clonotype was counted a few times. This chain joins TRBV27 and TRBJ2-2; no reliable D call. This CDR3 contains 15 residues. Trimming cost V 4 bases and J 1 base, with 10 bases left between them. Germline lookup yields CDR1 MNHEY and CDR2 SMNVEV (reference sequence). In DNA, the CDR3 is TGTGCCAGCAGTTGGGGATGGCAGAACACCGGGGAGCTGTTTTTT. Its translation is CASSWGWQNTGELFF.